This T cell receptor beta chain was sequenced in a study of T cell responses to AZD1222 COVID-19 vaccine. Study-wide results and limits: Just 5 to 7 people given AZD1222 tested seropositive at baseline. A reported finding is that nearly half of spike-specific TCRs target unmutated variant regions.

Concerning this clone itself: Its cognate antigen is unknown.

Trimming took off 6 bases at V and 7 bases at J, with 21 bases between the two ends. Per germline, CDR1 MDHEN and CDR2 SYDVKM. CDR3 length: 15 residues. Method: immunoSEQ multiplex PCR; TCRdb's copy keeps in-frame clones and lacks some. The table shows 110,000 or so clones, with 88% occurring only once. Sequences were derived from peripheral blood, sampled 28 days after the second AZD1222 dose. The J gene is TRBJ2-5, the V gene TRBV28; TRBD2 is a possible D gene (6 bases). The origin of this receptor is an adult who received the AZD1222 COVID-19 vaccine. This CDR3 is CASRPMATGERTQYF. In DNA, the CDR3 is TGTGCCAGCAGACCCATGGCCACGGGGGAGAGGACCCAGTACTTC.